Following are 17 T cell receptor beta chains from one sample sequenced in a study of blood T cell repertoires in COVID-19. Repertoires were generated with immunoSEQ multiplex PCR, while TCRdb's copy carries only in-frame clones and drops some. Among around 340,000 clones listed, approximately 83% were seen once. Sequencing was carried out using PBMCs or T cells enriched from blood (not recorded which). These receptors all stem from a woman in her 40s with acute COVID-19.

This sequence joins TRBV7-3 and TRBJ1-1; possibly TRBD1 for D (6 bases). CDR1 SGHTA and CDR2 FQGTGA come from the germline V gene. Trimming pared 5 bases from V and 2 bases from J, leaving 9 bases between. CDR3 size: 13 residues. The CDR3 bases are TGTGCCAGCAGCGCAGGGGCTAACACTGAAGCTTTCTTT. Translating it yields CASSAGANTEAFF.

CDR3 sequence reads: CASSDGTDYGYTF. The CDR3 DNA reads TGTGCCAGCAGCGACGGGACAGACTATGGCTACACCTTC. The chain joins TRBV21-1 to TRBJ1-2; the table's D call TRBD1 went unverified against the DNA. TRBV21-1 is deemed a pseudogene. The CDR3 covers 13 residues.

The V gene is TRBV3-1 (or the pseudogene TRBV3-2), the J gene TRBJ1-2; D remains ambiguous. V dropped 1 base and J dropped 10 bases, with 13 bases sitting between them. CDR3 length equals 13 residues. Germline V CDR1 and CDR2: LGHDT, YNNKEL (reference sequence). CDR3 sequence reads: CASSQGSRDVYTF. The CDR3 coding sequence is TGTGCCAGCAGCCAAGGCTCGCGGGATGTCTACACCTTC.

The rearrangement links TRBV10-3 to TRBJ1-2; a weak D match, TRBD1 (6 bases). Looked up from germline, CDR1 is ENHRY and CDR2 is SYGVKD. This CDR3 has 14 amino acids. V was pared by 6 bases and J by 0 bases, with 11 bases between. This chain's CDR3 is CAIRWTEANYGYTF. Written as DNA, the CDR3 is TGTGCCATCAGGTGGACAGAAGCTAACTATGGCTACACCTTC.

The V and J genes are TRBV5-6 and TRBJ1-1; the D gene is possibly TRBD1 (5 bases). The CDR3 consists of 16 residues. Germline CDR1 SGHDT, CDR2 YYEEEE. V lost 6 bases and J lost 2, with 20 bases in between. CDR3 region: CASIPARALGNTEAFF. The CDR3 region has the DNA TGTGCCAGCATCCCGGCCAGGGCGTTGGGAAACACTGAAGCTTTCTTT.

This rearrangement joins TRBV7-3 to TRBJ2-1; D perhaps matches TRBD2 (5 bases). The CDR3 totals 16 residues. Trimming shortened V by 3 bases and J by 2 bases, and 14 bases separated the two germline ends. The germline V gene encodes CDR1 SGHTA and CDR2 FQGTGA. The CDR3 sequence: CASSFFSGVPYNEQFF. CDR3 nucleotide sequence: TGTGCCAGCAGCTTCTTCTCCGGGGTCCCCTACAATGAGCAGTTCTTC.

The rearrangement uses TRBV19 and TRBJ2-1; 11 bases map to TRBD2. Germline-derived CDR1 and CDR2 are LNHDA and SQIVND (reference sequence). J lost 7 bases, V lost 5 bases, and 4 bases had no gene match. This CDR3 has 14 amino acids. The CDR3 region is CASSLRTSGNEQFF. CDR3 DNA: TGTGCCAGTAGTCTGCGGACTAGCGGGAATGAGCAGTTCTTC.

CDR3 nucleotide sequence: TGTGCCAGCAGTTTATTCGGTTCCTACAATGAGCAGTTCTTC. This codes for CASSLFGSYNEQFF. The chain recombines TRBV28 with TRBJ2-1; no firm D call. The ends were cut back, 1 base at V and 1 base at J, with 5 bases in the middle. This CDR3 contains 14 residues. The germline CDR1 and CDR2 sequences are MDHEN and SYDVKM. The full variable domain, in which reference TRBV28 and TRBJ2-1 provide the parts outside the CDR3, is DVKVTQSSRYLVKRTGEKVFLECVQDMDHENMFWYRQDPGLGLRLIYFSYDVKMKEKGDIPEGYSVSREKKERFSLILESASTNQTSMYLCASSLFGSYNEQFFGPGTRLTVL.

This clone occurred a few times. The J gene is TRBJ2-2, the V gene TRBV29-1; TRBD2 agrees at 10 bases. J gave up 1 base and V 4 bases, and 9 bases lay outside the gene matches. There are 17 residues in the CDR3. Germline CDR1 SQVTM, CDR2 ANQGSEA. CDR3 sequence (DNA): TGCAGCGTTGGAACCCCCAGGACTAGCGGGAACACCGGGGAGCTGTTTTTT. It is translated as CSVGTPRTSGNTGELFF.

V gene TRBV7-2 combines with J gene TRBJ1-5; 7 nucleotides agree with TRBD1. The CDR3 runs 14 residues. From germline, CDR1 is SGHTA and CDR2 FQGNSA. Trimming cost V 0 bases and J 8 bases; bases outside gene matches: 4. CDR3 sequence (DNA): TGTGCCAGCAGCTTAGCGGGGCAGGGGGAGCCCCAGCATTTT. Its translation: CASSLAGQGEPQHF. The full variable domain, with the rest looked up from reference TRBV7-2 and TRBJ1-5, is GAGVSQSPSNKVTEKGKDVELRCDPISGHTALYWYRQSLGQGLEFLIYFQGNSAPDKSGLPSDRFSAERTGGSVSTLTIQRTQQEDSAVYLCASSLAGQGEPQHFGDGTRLSIL.

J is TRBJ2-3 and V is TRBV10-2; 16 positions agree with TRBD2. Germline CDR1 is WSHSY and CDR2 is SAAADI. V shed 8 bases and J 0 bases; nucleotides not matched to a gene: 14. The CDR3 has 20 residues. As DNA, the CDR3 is TGCGCCAGCTTGGCCGAGATGGGACTAGCGGGAGGGCCGAGCACAGATACGCAGTATTTT. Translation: CASLAEMGLAGGPSTDTQYF.

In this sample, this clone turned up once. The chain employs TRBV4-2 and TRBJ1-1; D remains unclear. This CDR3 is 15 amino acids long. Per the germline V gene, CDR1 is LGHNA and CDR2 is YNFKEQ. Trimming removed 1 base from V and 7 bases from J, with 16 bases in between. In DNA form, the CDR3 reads TGTGCCAGCAGCCAAGGAGTGGGAGAAAAGATTGAAGCTTTCTTT. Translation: CASSQGVGEKIEAFF.

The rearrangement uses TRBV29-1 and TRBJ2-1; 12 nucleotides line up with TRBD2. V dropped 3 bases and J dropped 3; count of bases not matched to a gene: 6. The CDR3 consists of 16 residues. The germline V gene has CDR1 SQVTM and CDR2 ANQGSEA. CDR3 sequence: CSVEVLAGGDYNEQFF. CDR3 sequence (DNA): TGCAGCGTTGAGGTACTAGCGGGGGGCGACTACAATGAGCAGTTCTTC.

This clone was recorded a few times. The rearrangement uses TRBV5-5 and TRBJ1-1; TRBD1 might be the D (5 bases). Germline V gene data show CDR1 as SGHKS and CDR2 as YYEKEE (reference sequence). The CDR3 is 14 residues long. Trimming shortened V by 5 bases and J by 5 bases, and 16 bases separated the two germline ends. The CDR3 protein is CASSLPGVDTEAFF. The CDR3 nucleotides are TGTGCCAGCAGTTTGCCGGGGGTGGATACTGAAGCTTTCTTT.

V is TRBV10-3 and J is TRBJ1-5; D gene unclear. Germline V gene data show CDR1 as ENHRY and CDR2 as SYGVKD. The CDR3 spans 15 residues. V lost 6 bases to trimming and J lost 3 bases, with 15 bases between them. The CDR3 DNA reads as TGTGCCATCAGCGCTTACGGTACAGCCAATCAGCCCCAGCATTTT. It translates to CAISAYGTANQPQHF.

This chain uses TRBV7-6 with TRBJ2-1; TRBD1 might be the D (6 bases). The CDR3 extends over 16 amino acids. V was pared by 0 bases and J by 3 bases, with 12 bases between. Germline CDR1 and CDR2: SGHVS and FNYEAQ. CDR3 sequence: CASSLAPTGFYNEQFF. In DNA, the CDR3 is TGTGCCAGCAGCTTAGCGCCTACAGGGTTCTACAATGAGCAGTTCTTC.

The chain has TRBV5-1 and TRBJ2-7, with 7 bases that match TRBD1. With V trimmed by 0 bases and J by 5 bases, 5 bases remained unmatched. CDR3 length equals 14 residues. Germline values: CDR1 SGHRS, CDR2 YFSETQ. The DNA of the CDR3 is TGCGCCAGCAGCTTGGAGCGACAGGGCCACGAGCAGTACTTC. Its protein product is CASSLERQGHEQYF.